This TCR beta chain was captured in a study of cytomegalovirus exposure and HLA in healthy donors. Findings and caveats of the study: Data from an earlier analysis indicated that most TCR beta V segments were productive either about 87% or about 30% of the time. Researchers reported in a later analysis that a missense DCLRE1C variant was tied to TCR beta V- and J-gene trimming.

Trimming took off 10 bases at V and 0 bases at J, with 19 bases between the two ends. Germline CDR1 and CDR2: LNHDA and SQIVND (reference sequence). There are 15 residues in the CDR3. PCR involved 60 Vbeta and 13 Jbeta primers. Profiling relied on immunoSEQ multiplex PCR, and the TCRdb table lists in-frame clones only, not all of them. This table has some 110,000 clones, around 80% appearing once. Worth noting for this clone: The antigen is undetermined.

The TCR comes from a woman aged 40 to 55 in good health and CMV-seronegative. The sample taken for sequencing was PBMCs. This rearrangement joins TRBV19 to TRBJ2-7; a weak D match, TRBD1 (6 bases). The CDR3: CATWGQGGSSYEQYF. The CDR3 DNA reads TGTGCCACGTGGGGGCAAGGCGGCAGCTCCTACGAGCAGTACTTC.